Described below is a single T cell receptor beta chain sequence and its context. These data belong to a study of blood T cell repertoires in COVID-19. At the level of the study: Some COVID-19 samples were acute and others convalescent; all came from the United States, Italy and Spain. T cells, B-cell-depleted T cells, or PBMCs provided the cDNA or gDNA that served as material.

Symptom resolution, clearance, or two negative PCRs marked the recovered donors of Cohort 3. In the original workflow: Researchers report that nucleated cell counts were estimated from reference gene primer amplification. Using immunoSEQ multiplex PCR, the repertoire was profiled, and TCRdb retains in-frame clones only, with some absent. The V and J calls and clone size were taken over from that table, and D and trimming were inferred from the DNA. The table lists more than 300,000 clones, 70% to 90% of them singletons. The ends lost 2 bases at V and 1 base at J; junction bases unmatched: 4. Germline V gene sequence: CDR1 SGDLS, CDR2 YYNGEE. The CDR3 extends over 16 amino acids.

The J gene is TRBJ2-5, the V gene TRBV9, with TRBD2 matching over 11 bases. The clonotype comes from a woman under 30 who had recovered from COVID-19. The sample was PBMCs or T cells enriched from blood (not recorded which). CDR3 in amino acids: CASSVGGLAVQETQYF. CDR3 coding DNA: TGTGCCAGCAGCGTTGGGGGACTAGCGGTCCAAGAGACCCAGTACTTC.